These 2 T cell receptor beta chains were sequenced from one sample in a study of blood T cell repertoires in COVID-19. Profiling relied on immunoSEQ multiplex PCR, and the TCRdb table lists in-frame clones only, not all of them. Of fewer than 300,000 clones listed, around 85% are singletons. The specimen sequenced was peripheral blood. These receptors came from a human donor with COVID-19, enrolled during active disease. The donor label of this sample is uncertain.

J is TRBJ2-1 and V is TRBV5-1; 14 bases line up with TRBD2. The CDR3 has 15 amino acids. V lost 4 bases to trimming and J lost 10 bases; unmatched junction nucleotides: 7. CDR1 is SGHRS and CDR2 is YFSETQ in the germline V gene. The CDR3 reads CASSPGTSGSGEQFF. For the CDR3, the DNA is TGCGCCAGCAGCCCGGGGACTAGCGGGAGCGGAGAGCAGTTCTTC. The complete variable domain, with remaining parts taken from reference TRBV5-1 and TRBJ2-1, reads KAGVTQTPRYLIKTRGQQVTLSCSPISGHRSVSWYQQTPGQGLQFLFEYFSETQRNKGNFPGRFSGRQFSNSRSEMNVSTLELGDSALYLCASSPGTSGSGEQFFGPGTRLTVL.

The DNA for the CDR3 is TGTGCCAGCATGCTAGCGGGAGGGCCGGTCTACGAGCAGTACTTC. It is translated as CASMLAGGPVYEQYF. The chain links TRBV28 to TRBJ2-7; TRBD2 matches 12 bases. The CDR3 length is 15 residues. J was trimmed by 3 bases and V by 7 bases; bases with no gene match: 7. Germline V lookup: CDR1 MDHEN, CDR2 SYDVKM.